These T cell receptor beta chains were read from a single sample in a study of T cell repertoires in ileal Crohn's disease. Produced via immunoSEQ multiplex PCR; TCRdb's table is partial and in-frame only. Of about 8,400 clones listed, 80% are singletons. Sequencing was performed on ileal tissue. These receptors all stem from an adult with Crohn's disease. CDR3s include the opening cysteine and the closing phenylalanine or tryptophan. D genes are given only for firm matches. Only some rows state a clone size, as once, few, many or a class for expanded clones.

size,V,J,D,DNA,CDR3
-,TRBV5-1,TRBJ1-3,-,TGCGCCAGCAGCCCGGCAGGCGGGGGGCCTCCAACCTCTGGAAACACCATATATTTT,CASSPAGGGPPTSGNTIYF
-,TRBV12-5,TRBJ2-7,-,TGTGCTAGTGGTTTGATGATAGGGAGGTCCTACGAGCAGTACTTC,CASGLMIGRSYEQYF
-,TRBV18,TRBJ2-5,-,TGTGCCAGCTCCGGAGATGGGGAGACCCAGTACTTC,CASSGDGETQYF
-,TRBV6-5,TRBJ2-1,TRBD2,TGTGCCAGCAGACTAGCGGGAGGGCCTGAACAGTTCTTC,CASRLAGGPEQFF
once,TRBV7-2,TRBJ2-3,TRBD2,TGTGCCACTCAGCGGGAGTGGTCAGATACGCAGTATTTT,CATQREWSDTQYF
-,TRBV28,TRBJ2-1,TRBD2,TGTGCCAGCGAGGGTCCGGGACTAAGCTTTAATGAGCAGTTCTTC,CASEGPGLSFNEQFF
-,TRBV7-2,TRBJ2-1,TRBD2,TGTGCCAGCAGCTTAGGGGGTAGCGGGAGAAGGTATGAGCAGTTCTTC,CASSLGGSGRRYEQFF
few,TRBV29-1,TRBJ1-4,-,TGCAGCGTTGGCACGGCAGGGACTAATGAAAAACTGTTTTTT,CSVGTAGTNEKLFF
-,TRBV9,TRBJ1-2,-,TGTGCCAGCAGCGGGATGGGGGGCTACACCTTC,CASSGMGGYTF
-,TRBV7-2,TRBJ2-7,TRBD1,TGTGCCAGCAGCTCCAGAAGGGACAGGGGCTCTGGGGAGCAGTACTTC,CASSSRRDRGSGEQYF
-,TRBV5-1,TRBJ1-4,-,TGCGCCAGCAGCTTGGCCTATGGGGGGCGCGCTGAAAAACTGTTTTTT,CASSLAYGGRAEKLFF
-,TRBV18,TRBJ2-3,-,TGTGCCAGCTCACCACCGAGGGGCGGGGGCACAGATACGCAGTATTTT,CASSPPRGGGTDTQYF
-,TRBV19,TRBJ2-7,-,TGTGCCAGTAGTAGGGACGATGGCTCCTACGAGCAGTACTTC,CASSRDDGSYEQYF
-,TRBV7-2,TRBJ2-1,-,TGTGCCAGCAGCTTATCCTTCGAAGGATACAATGAGCAGTTCTTC,CASSLSFEGYNEQFF
-,TRBV2,TRBJ2-7,TRBD2,TGTGCCAGCAGTGTCCAGCGGGGCCCCTACGAGCAGTACTTC,CASSVQRGPYEQYF
-,TRBV30,TRBJ1-4,-,TGTGCCTGGAGTCCGGTGACAGGCGGCTATGAAAAACTGTTTTTT,CAWSPVTGGYEKLFF
-,TRBV18,TRBJ2-7,-,TGTGCCAGCTCACCTCCAGGGTCCTACGAGCAGTACTTC,CASSPPGSYEQYF
-,TRBV19,TRBJ1-5,-,TGTGCCAGTAGTCCAGGGACCCGGGGAGGCAATCAGCCCCAGCATTTT,CASSPGTRGGNQPQHF
once,TRBV7-2,TRBJ1-4,TRBD1,TGTGCCACCCACCCGGGACAGGCGGGCGAAAAACTGTTTTTT,CATHPGQAGEKLFF
-,TRBV7-8,TRBJ2-7,-,TGTGCCAGCAGCTCCGGGACGTCTTTCTACGAGCAGTACTTC,CASSSGTSFYEQYF
-,TRBV21-1,TRBJ1-3,-,TGTGCCAGCAGCAAATCGGGACAGCTAGGTGGAAACACCATATATTTT,CASSKSGQLGGNTIYF